This T cell receptor (beta chain) was documented in a study of shared clonotypes between healthy human individuals. Profiled with immunoSEQ multiplex PCR; TCRdb holds only in-frame clones, not every one. The sample includes some 500,000 clones, approximately 77% of them seen just once. Germline CDR1 is MRHNA and CDR2 is SNTAGT. J lost 4 bases, V lost 4 bases, and 21 bases had no gene match. The CDR3 totals 19 residues. Healthy and HIV-negative, the adult donors had no recent acute infections or vaccinations. J is TRBJ2-7 and V is TRBV6-4, with TRBD2 matching 8 bases. Sequenced input: PBMCs. The origin of this receptor is a woman aged 40-49 years in good health. Some clones in this sample may be carry-over from other donors' samples. Here the CDR3 reads CASSGRFLAGSSGTYEQYF. CDR3 bases: TGTGCCAGCAGTGGCCGTTTTTTAGCGGGATCGTCCGGTACGTACGAGCAGTACTTC.